This T cell receptor (beta chain) is from a study of post-analysis software for immune sequencing data. Study-level findings and limits: In patients, four to six TRBV segments were more frequent than in controls, with TRBV5-6, TRBV5-1 and TRBV20-1 among them.

This clonotype has only a few counts. The antigen is undetermined. CDR1 and CDR2 from the germline V gene are MNHEY and SVGAGI. The CDR3 covers 14 residues. Trimming took 6 bases from V and 2 from J, leaving 13 bases between them. Unique molecular identifiers were built into the TCR beta cDNA libraries. TCRdb re-called the PCR reads with MiXCR, one entry per CDR3 protein. The table lists roughly 650,000 distinct CDR3 sequences, approximately 60% of them singletons. This receptor was taken from a girl aged 2-10 years with multiple sclerosis. The V call is TRBV6-5, the J call TRBJ2-5, with D possibly matching TRBD1 (5 bases). Sequences were obtained from blood. The CDR3 protein is CASSRTRVQETQYF. The CDR3 nucleotides are TGTGCCAGCAGCCGGACCAGGGTTCAAGAGACCCAGTACTTC.